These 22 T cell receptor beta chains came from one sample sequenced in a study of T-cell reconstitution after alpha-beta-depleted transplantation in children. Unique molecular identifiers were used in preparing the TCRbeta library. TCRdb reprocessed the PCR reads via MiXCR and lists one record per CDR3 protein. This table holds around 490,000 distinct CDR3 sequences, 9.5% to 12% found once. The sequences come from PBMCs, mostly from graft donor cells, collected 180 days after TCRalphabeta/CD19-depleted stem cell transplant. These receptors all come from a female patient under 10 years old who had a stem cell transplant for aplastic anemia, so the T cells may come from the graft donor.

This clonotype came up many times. CDR3 residues: CASSLVSGQGPNEQFF. The CDR3 coding sequence is TGCGCCAGCAGCTTGGTTTCGGGACAGGGTCCCAATGAGCAGTTCTTC. The chain uses TRBV5-1 and TRBJ2-1, with 9 bases lining up with TRBD1. Germline V gene sequence: CDR1 SGHRS, CDR2 YFSETQ. CDR3 size: 16 residues. V lost 0 bases to trimming and J lost 6 bases; unmatched junction nucleotides: 7.

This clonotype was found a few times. The CDR3 DNA reads as TGTGCCAGCAGTACTACCGGGACAGGGTCCTACGAGCAGTACTTC. Amino acids: CASSTTGTGSYEQYF. This sequence joins TRBV6-5 and TRBJ2-7; 9 nucleotides agree with TRBD1. Losses at the gene ends were 5 bases for V and 1 base for J; bases not matched to a gene: 6. The length of the CDR3 is 15 residues. CDR1 and CDR2 (germline): MNHEY, SVGAGI.

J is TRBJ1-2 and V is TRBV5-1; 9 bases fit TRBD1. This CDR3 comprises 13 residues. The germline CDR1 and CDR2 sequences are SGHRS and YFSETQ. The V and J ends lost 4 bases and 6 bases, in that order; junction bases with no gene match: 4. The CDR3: CASSPDRGHGYTF. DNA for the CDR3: TGCGCCAGCAGCCCGGACAGGGGACATGGCTACACCTTC.

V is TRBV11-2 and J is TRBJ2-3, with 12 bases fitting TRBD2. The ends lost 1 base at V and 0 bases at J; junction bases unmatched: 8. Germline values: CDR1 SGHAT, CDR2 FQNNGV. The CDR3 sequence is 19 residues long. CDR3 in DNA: TGTGCCAGCAGCTTAGTCGGGCTAGCGGGAGGGTACAGCACAGATACGCAGTATTTT. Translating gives CASSLVGLAGGYSTDTQYF.

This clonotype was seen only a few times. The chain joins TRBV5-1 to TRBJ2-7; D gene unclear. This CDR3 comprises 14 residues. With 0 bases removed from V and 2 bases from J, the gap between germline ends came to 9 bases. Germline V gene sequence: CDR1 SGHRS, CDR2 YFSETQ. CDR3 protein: CASSLEALTYEQYF. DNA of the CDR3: TGCGCCAGCAGCTTGGAGGCCCTAACCTACGAGCAGTACTTC.

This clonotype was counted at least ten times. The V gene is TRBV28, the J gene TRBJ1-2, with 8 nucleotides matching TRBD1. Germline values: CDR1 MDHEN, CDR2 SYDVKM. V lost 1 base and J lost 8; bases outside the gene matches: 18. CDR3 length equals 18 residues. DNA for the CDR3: TGTGCCAGCAGTTTATTTCTTTATGGAGGCAGGGGGCAAAACGGCTACACCTTC. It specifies CASSLFLYGGRGQNGYTF.

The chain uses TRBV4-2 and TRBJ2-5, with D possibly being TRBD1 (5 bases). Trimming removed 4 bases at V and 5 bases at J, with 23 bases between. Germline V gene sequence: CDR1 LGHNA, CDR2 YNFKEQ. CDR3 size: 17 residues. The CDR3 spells CASSRSVVLGVAETQYF. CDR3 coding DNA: TGTGCCAGCAGCCGCTCAGTGGTGCTAGGGGTGGCGGAGACCCAGTACTTC.

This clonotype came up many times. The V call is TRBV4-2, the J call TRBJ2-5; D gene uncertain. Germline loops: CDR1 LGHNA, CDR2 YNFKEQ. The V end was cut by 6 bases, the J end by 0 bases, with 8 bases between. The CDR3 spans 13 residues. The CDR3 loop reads CASSARYQETQYF. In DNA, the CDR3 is TGTGCCAGCAGTGCCAGGTACCAAGAGACCCAGTACTTC.

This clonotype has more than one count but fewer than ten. The CDR3 DNA reads as TGTGCCAGCAGCCATCCCCCTGGACTACAGGCGCAGTATTTT. This codes for CASSHPPGLQAQYF. The rearrangement links TRBV12-3 or TRBV12-4 to TRBJ2-3; the D gene is possibly TRBD2 (6 bases). CDR3 length: 14 amino acids. Trimming shortened V by 6 bases and J by 10 bases, and 20 bases separated the two germline ends.

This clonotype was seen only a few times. CDR3 DNA sequence: TGTGCCAGCAGCCAAGAAAAATCCGGACAGGCCTACGAGCAGTACTTC. Amino acids: CASSQEKSGQAYEQYF. The chain employs TRBV14 and TRBJ2-7; TRBD1 agrees at 7 bases. The V and J ends lost 0 bases and 2 bases, in that order; junction bases with no gene match: 7. The CDR3 has 16 amino acids. Germline CDR1 and CDR2: SGHDN and FVKESK.

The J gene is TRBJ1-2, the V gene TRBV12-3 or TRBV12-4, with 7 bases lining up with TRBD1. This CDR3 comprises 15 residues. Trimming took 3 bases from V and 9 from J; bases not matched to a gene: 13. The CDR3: CASSFPRWTGISYTF. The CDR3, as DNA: TGTGCCAGCAGTTTCCCGAGATGGACAGGAATTAGCTACACCTTC.

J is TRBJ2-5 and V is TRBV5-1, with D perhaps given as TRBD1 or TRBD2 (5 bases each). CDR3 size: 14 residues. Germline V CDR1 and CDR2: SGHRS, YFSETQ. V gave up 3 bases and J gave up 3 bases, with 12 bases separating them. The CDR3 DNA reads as TGCGCCAGCAGCTACGGGACGTTGAAAGAGACCCAGTACTTC. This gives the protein CASSYGTLKETQYF.

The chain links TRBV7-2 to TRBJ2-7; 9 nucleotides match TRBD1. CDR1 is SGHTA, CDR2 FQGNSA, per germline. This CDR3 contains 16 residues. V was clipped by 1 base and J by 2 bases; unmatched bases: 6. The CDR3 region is CASSLDMDRGAYEQYF. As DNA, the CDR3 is TGTGCCAGCAGCTTAGACATGGACAGGGGCGCCTACGAGCAGTACTTC.

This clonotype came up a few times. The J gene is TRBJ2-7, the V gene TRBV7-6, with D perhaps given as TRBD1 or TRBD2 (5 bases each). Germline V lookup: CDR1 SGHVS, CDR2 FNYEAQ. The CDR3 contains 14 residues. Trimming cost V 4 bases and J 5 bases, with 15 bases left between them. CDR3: CASSYEPLGDEQYF. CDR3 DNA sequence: TGTGCCAGCAGCTACGAGCCTTTGGGGGACGAGCAGTACTTC.

The CDR3 spells CATSRNRGYEQYV. Written as DNA, the CDR3 is TGTGCCACCAGCAGGAACAGGGGCTACGAGCAGTACGTC. This rearrangement joins TRBV15 to TRBJ2-7; TRBD1 agrees at 7 bases. The CDR3 extends over 13 amino acids. In germline, CDR1 is LNHNV, CDR2 YYDKDF (reference sequence). The V gene end was trimmed by 3 bases and the J gene end by 3 bases; junction bases not matched to a gene: 2.

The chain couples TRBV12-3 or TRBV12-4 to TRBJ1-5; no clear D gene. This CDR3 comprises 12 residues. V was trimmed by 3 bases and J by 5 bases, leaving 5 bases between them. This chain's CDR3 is CASSFGDQPQHF. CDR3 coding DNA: TGTGCCAGCAGTTTCGGGGATCAGCCCCAGCATTTT.

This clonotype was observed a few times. The CDR3 DNA is TGTGCCAGCAGTCCCGCCCCCGTGGCAGGGGTCTACAATGAGCAGTTCTTC. Its protein is CASSPAPVAGVYNEQFF. This chain uses TRBV27 with TRBJ2-1; D might be TRBD1 (6 bases). Germline V lookup: CDR1 MNHEY, CDR2 SMNVEV (reference sequence). Trimming cost V 5 bases and J 3 bases, with 20 bases left between them. The CDR3 runs 17 residues.

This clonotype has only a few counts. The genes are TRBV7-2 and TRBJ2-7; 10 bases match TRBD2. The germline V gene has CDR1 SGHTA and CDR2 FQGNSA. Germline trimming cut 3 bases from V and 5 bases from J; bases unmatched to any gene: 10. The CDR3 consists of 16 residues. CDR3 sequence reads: CASSLVQASGSDEQYF. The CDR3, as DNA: TGTGCCAGCAGCTTGGTCCAGGCTAGCGGGAGTGACGAGCAGTACTTC.

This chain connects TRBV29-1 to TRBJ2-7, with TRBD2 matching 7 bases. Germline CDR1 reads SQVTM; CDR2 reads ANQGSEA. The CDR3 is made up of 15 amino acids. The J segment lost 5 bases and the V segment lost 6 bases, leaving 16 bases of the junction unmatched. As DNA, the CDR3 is TGCAGCGTGTTACCTCAGGGAGGGGCTCGGGACGAGCAGTACTTC. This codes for CSVLPQGGARDEQYF.

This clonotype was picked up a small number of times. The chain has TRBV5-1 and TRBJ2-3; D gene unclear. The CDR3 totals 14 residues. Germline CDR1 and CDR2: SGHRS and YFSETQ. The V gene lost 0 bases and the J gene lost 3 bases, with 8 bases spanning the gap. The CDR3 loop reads CASSLDMGTDTQYF. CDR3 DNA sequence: TGCGCCAGCAGCTTGGATATGGGAACAGATACGCAGTATTTT.

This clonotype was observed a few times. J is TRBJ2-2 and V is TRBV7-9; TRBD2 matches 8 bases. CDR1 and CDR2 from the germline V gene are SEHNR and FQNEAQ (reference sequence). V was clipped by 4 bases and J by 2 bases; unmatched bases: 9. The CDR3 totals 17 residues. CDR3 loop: CASSSQRGPLNTGELFF. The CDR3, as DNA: TGTGCCAGCAGCTCCCAGCGGGGGCCCCTCAACACCGGGGAGCTGTTTTTT.

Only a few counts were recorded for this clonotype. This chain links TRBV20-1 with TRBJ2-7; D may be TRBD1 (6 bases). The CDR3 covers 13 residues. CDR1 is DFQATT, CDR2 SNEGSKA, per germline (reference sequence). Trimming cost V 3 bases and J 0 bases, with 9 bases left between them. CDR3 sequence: CSASWDISYEQYF. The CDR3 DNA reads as TGCAGTGCTAGTTGGGACATCTCCTACGAGCAGTACTTC.